This T cell receptor (beta chain) was profiled in a study of graft-versus-host responses after intestinal transplantation. A note on this clone: Its specificity is not known.

Study findings and constraints: GvH clones detected in recipient marrow included some appearing first in ileum or blood.

Only in-frame clones appear in the TCRdb table, and some are missing; sequencing was by immunoSEQ multiplex PCR. The table has 85,000 to 100,000 clones, 85% to 95% seen once. Germline-derived CDR1 and CDR2 are SGHDN and FVKESK. V was pared by 0 bases and J by 3 bases, with 8 bases between. CDR3 length: 14 residues. The chain is built from TRBV14 and TRBJ2-5; D gene unclear. The specimen was unstimulated CD8+ T cells sorted from spleen or lymph node cells, collected before transplant. The TCR sequence derives from a human donor who was the organ donor for an intestinal transplant. Here the CDR3 reads CASSQDYTEETQYF. The CDR3 nucleotides read TGTGCCAGCAGCCAAGATTACACAGAAGAGACCCAGTACTTC. The full variable domain, completed using reference TRBV14 and TRBJ2-5, is EAGVTQFPSHSVIEKGQTVTLRCDPISGHDNLYWYRRVMGKEIKFLLHFVKESKQDESGMPNNRFLAERTGGTYSTLKVQPAELEDSGVYFCASSQDYTEETQYFGPGTRLLVL.